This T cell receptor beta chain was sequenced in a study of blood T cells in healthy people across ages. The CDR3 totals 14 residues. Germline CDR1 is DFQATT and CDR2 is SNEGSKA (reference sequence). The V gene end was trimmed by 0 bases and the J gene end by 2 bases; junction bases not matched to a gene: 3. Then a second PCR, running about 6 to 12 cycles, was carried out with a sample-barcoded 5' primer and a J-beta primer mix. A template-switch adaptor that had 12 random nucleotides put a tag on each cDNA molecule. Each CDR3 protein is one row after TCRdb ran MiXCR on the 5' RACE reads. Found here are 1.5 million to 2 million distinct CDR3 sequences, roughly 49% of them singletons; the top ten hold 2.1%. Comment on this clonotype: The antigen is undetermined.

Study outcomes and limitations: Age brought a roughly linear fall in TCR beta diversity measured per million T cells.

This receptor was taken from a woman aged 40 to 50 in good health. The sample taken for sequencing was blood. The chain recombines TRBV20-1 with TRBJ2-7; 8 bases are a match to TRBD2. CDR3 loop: CSARDPGGTYEQYF. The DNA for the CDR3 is TGCAGTGCTAGAGATCCGGGGGGGACCTACGAGCAGTACTTC.